This entry concerns a single TCR beta chain. The conserved final phenylalanine or tryptophan is absent from the CDR3, which likely points to a read error. The data are from a study of Graves' ophthalmopathy and Graves' hyperthyroidism. Scientists amplified the TCR beta CDR3 regions from RNA transcripts. The first round was an RT-PCR with HTBI primers, and the second round was a multiplex PCR. TCRdb passed the multiplex PCR reads through MiXCR, listing each CDR3 protein once. The repertoire holds about 700,000 distinct CDR3 sequences, roughly 40% seen once, with 44% in the top ten. Germline CDR1 ENHRY, CDR2 SYGVKD. This CDR3 comprises 15 residues. The V end was cut by 10 bases, the J end by 5 bases, with 18 bases between.

The chain has TRBV10-3 and TRBJ1-6; weak D call: TRBD1 (6 bases). The receptor was isolated from an adult man with Graves' ophthalmopathy. Sequences were obtained from peripheral blood. CDR3 residues: CASSPGTTNNSPLHI. DNA for the CDR3: TGTGCCAGCAGCCCAGGGACAACCAATAATTCACCCCTCCACATT.